This section outlines one TCR beta chain sequence together with its context. Its antigen is undetermined. The source of the sample is a study of T cell responses to AZD1222 COVID-19 vaccine. Study-level background: Second doses that came at about 4 or about 12 weeks were put together.

CDR3 length equals 15 residues. The V and J ends lost 3 bases and 0 bases respectively, with 10 bases between them. Per germline, CDR1 SGHDT and CDR2 YYEEEE. TCRdb's table, derived via immunoSEQ multiplex PCR, lists solely in-frame clones and lacks some. The data show around 50,000 clones, roughly 80% seen once. Study findings and constraints: Females outnumbered males among donors, who were mostly white British; clonal diversity was possibly underestimated. Once two AZD1222 doses were given, Spike-specific TCR breadth and depth went up.

This TCR was sampled from an adult in good health. The chain recombines TRBV5-6 with TRBJ2-4; D unclear. Material: peripheral blood, obtained on day 0 of AZD1222 vaccination. CDR3 amino acids: CASSSPDLAKNIQYF. DNA of the CDR3: TGTGCCAGCAGCTCCCCGGACCTAGCCAAAAACATTCAGTACTTC.